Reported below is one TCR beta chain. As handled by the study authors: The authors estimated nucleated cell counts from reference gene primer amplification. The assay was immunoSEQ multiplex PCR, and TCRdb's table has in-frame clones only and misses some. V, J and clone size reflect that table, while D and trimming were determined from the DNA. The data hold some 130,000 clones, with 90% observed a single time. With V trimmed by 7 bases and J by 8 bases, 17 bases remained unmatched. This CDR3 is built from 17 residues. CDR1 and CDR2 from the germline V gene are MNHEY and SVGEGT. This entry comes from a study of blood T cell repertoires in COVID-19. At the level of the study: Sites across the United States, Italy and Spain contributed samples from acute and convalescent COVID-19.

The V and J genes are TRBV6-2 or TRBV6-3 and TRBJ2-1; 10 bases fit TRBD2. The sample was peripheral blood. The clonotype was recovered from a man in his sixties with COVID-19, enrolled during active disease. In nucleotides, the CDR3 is TGTGCCAGCACCCCCGGCCCTAGCGGGAGACCCCAGTATGAGCAGTTCTTC. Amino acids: CASTPGPSGRPQYEQFF.